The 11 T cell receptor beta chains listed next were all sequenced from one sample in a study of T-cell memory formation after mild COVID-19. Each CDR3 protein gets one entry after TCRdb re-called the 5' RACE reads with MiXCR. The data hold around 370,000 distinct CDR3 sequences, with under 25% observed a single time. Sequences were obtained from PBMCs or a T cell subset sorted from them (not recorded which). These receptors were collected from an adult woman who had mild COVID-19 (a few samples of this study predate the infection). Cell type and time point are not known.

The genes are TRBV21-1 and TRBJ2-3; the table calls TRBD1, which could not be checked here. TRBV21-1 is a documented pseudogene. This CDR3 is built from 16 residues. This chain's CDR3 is CASSKVTGGFTDTQYF. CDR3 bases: TGTGCCAGCAGCAAAGTAACAGGGGGTTTCACAGATACGCAGTATTTT.

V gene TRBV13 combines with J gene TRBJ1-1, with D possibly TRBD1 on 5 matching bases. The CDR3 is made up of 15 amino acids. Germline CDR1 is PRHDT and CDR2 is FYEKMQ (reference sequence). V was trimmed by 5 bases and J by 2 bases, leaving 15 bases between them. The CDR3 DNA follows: TGTGCCAGCAGCGAACCACCGGGGCTCAACACTGAAGCTTTCTTT. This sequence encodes CASSEPPGLNTEAFF.

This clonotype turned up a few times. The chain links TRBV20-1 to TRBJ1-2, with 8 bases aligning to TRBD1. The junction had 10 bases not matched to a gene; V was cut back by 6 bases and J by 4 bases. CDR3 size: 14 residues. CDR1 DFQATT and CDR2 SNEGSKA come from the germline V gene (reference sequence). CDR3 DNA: TGCAGTGCCCGGGAGGCAGGGGGCGGCTATGGCTACACCTTC. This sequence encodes CSAREAGGGYGYTF.

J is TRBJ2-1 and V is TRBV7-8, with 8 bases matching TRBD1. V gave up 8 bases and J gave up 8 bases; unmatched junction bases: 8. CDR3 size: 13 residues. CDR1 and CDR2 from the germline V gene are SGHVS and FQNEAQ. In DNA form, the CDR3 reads TGTGCCAGCGGGTGGCAGGGGGCAGATGAGCAGTTCTTC. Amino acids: CASGWQGADEQFF.

The CDR3 DNA reads TGTGCCAGCAGCGCCCCGGGGGGGACCCAGTACTTC. Translating it yields CASSAPGGTQYF. This chain joins TRBV7-3 and TRBJ2-5; 7 nucleotides line up with TRBD2. After removal of 5 bases from V and 7 bases from J, the junction contained 4 bases not matched to a gene. Germline assignment: CDR1 SGHTA and CDR2 FQGTGA. This CDR3 is built from 12 residues.

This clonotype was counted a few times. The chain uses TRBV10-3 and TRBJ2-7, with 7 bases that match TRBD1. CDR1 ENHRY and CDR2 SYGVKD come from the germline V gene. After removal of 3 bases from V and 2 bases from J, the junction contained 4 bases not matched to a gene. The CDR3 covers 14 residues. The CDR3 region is CAISERTGPYEQYF. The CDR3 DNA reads TGTGCCATCAGTGAACGGACAGGCCCCTACGAGCAGTACTTC.

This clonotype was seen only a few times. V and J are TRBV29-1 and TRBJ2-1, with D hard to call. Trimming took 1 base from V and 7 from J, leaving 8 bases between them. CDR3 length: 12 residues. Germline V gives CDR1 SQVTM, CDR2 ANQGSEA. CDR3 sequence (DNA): TGCAGCGTTGAAGCCCCCTCTAATGAGCAGTTCTTC. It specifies CSVEAPSNEQFF.

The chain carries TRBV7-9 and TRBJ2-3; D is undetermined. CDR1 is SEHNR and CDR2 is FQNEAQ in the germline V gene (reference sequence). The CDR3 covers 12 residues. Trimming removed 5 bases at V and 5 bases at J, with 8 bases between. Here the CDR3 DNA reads TGTGCCAGCAGCCAGTTCGGAGATACGCAGTATTTT. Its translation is CASSQFGDTQYF.

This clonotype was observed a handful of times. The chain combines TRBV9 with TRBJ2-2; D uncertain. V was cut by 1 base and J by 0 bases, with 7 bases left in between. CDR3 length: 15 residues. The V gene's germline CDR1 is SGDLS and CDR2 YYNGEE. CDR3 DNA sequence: TGTGCCAGCAGCGTACGACTGTCGAACACCGGGGAGCTGTTTTTT. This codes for CASSVRLSNTGELFF.

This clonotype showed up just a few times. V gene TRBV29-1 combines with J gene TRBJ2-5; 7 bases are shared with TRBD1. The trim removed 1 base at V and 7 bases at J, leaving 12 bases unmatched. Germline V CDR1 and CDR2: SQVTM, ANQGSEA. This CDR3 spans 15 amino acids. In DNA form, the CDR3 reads TGCAGCGTTGAAGGGGGACAGTTAGAGTCCCGGACCCAGTACTTC. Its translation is CSVEGGQLESRTQYF.

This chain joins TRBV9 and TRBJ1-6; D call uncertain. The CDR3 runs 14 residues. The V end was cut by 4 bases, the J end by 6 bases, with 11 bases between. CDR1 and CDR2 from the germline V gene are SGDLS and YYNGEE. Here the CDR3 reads CASSQRTANSPLHF. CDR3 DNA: TGTGCCAGCAGCCAAAGAACGGCTAATTCACCCCTCCACTTT.